This TCR beta chain was identified in a study of cytomegalovirus exposure and HLA in healthy donors. Study conclusions and caveats: Later genetic work tied a missense DCLRE1C variant to beta-chain V and J trimming.

Primers for the PCR totalled 60 Vbeta and 13 Jbeta. The table came from immunoSEQ multiplex PCR; TCRdb's copy has only in-frame clones and leaves some out. Of about 190,000 clones in the sample, around 85% were seen once. A word on this clone: Its target is unknown.

The CDR3 is 15 amino acids. The TCR comes from a man between 40 and 49 years old in good health and CMV-seropositive. The chain combines TRBV21-1 with TRBJ2-7; the table calls TRBD2, which could not be checked here. TRBV21-1 is designated a pseudogene. The sequencing sample was made of PBMCs. CDR3 coding DNA: TGTGCCAGCAGCAAAGAGCGGGCAGCGGGGGGGCCTCGGTACTTC. Its protein is CASSKERAAGGPRYF.